The rows below give T cell receptor beta chains drawn from one sample of a study of memory CD4+ T cells and cytomegalovirus serostatus. Only in-frame clones appear in the TCRdb table, and some are missing; sequencing was by immunoSEQ multiplex PCR. The sample has about 57,000 clones, 70% to 80% seen once; the top ten hold approximately 0.8%. The sample comprised memory CD4+ T cells from blood. The receptors stem from an adult in good health and CMV-seronegative. Both conserved end residues are part of each CDR3. D genes are given only for firm matches. Not all rows give a size; the values are once, few, many and, for expanded clones, a class.

J	size	D	V	DNA	CDR3
TRBJ1-6	few	NA	TRBV11-3	TGTGCCAGCAGCTTATTTGGGGGCACACCCCTCCACTTT	CASSLFGGTPLHF
TRBJ2-7	NA	NA	TRBV7-2	TGTGCCAGCAGCTTGGGGCCTAGCTCCTACGAGCAGTACTTC	CASSLGPSSYEQYF
TRBJ2-3	NA	NA	TRBV5-1	TGCGCCAGCAGCTCCCAGGGGTTTAGCACAGATACGCAGTATTTT	CASSSQGFSTDTQYF
TRBJ1-3	NA	NA	TRBV6-6	TGTGCCAGCGCGAAAGACTCTGGAAACACCATATATTTT	CASAKDSGNTIYF
TRBJ1-2	once	NA	TRBV28	TGTGCCAGCAGTCTTCGTTTCGGCTACACCTTC	CASSLRFGYTF
TRBJ2-3	few	NA	TRBV6-5	TGTGCCAGCAGTTACTCGATTCCGGGACTCGGGGATACGCAGTATTTT	CASSYSIPGLGDTQYF
TRBJ1-4	NA	TRBD1	TRBV29-1	TGCAGCGCCGGGACAGCCTCAAAACTGTTTTTT	CSAGTASKLFF
TRBJ1-1	NA	TRBD1	TRBV6-5	TGTGCCAGCAGTTACACAGGGACAGGGTCCACTGAAGCTTTCTTT	CASSYTGTGSTEAFF
TRBJ1-2	NA	TRBD1	TRBV28	TGTGCCAGCAGCATAGCAGGGGGCGAGACCGGCTACACCTTC	CASSIAGGETGYTF
TRBJ2-1	many	NA	TRBV7-2	TGTGCCAGCAGCTTCCCAGGAGCGTATGGCTGGGAGCAGTTCTTC	CASSFPGAYGWEQFF
TRBJ2-2	NA	NA	TRBV29-1	TGCAGCGTTGCGTTAGCTCGCGCCGGGGAGCTGTTTTTT	CSVALARAGELFF
TRBJ2-2	NA	NA	TRBV5-1	TGCGCCAGCAGCTTGACTAGTACGTCCGGGGAGCTGTTTTTT	CASSLTSTSGELFF
TRBJ2-6	NA	NA	TRBV15	TGTGCCACCAGCAGAGAACAGGCAGGTGGGGCCAACGTCCTGACTTTC	CATSREQAGGANVLTF
TRBJ2-5	NA	NA	TRBV18	TGTGCCAGCTCCCAAAACAGTGAAGAGACCCAGTACTTC	CASSQNSEETQYF
TRBJ1-3	NA	NA	TRBV9	TGTGCCAGCAGCGAAGCGACAGGTGCGGGAAACACCATATATTTT	CASSEATGAGNTIYF
TRBJ2-7	few	TRBD1	TRBV6-6	TGTGCCAGCGCTAGGCAGGGGGCCAGCTACGAGCAGTACTTC	CASARQGASYEQYF
TRBJ2-3	once	NA	TRBV6-1	TGTGCCAGCAGTGAAGCGATGGTGGGGACAGATACGCAGTATTTT	CASSEAMVGTDTQYF
TRBJ1-5	once	TRBD1	TRBV7-9	TGTGCCAGCAGCGCCCTGTTAGGACAGGGCAATCAGCCCCAGCATTTT	CASSALLGQGNQPQHF
TRBJ1-3	few	NA	TRBV7-9	TGTGCCAGCAGCTTACTGCCCGGAAACACCATATATTTT	CASSLLPGNTIYF
TRBJ2-2	NA	NA	TRBV14	TGTGCCAGCAGCCAAGTCTTACCCCGGAGGACCGGGGAGCTGTTTTTT	CASSQVLPRRTGELFF
TRBJ2-3	NA	TRBD2	TRBV10-1	TGCGCCAGCTCTATCGGGACTAGCGGGAGGTTTGGAGATACGCAGTATTTT	CASSIGTSGRFGDTQYF
TRBJ1-3	few	TRBD1	TRBV7-8	TGTGCCAGCATCTCCGGGACAGCCAGTTTCTCTGGAAACACCATATATTTT	CASISGTASFSGNTIYF
TRBJ1-5	NA	NA	TRBV19	TGTGCCAGTAGGGACGGCCGCAATCAGCCCCAGCATTTT	CASRDGRNQPQHF
TRBJ2-1	NA	NA	TRBV5-6	TGTGCCAGCAGCTCACTAGGGGTGAGTGAGCAGTTCTTC	CASSSLGVSEQFF
TRBJ2-4	once	NA	TRBV19	TGTGCCAGTAGTATTGCCGGGACCAAAAACATTCAGTACTTC	CASSIAGTKNIQYF
TRBJ2-1	NA	TRBD2	TRBV2	TGTGCCAGCGGACTAGGTTACAATGAGCAGTTCTTC	CASGLGYNEQFF
TRBJ2-1	NA	TRBD2	TRBV7-7	TGTGCCAGCAGCTTAAGGGCGGGAGGTACCTACAATGAGCAGTTCTTC	CASSLRAGGTYNEQFF
TRBJ1-2	NA	NA	TRBV29-1	TGCACCGCTACGGACGGTTCTAGCGGCTACACCTTC	CTATDGSSGYTF
TRBJ2-1	NA	NA	TRBV7-8	TGTGCCAGCAGCCCCTACCAGACTAGACACTCCTACAATGAGCAGTTCTTC	CASSPYQTRHSYNEQFF
TRBJ1-5	NA	TRBD1	TRBV28	TGTGCCAGCCTCGAGGACAGGGTACCCTATAGCAATCAGCCCCAGCATTTT	CASLEDRVPYSNQPQHF
TRBJ2-5	NA	NA	TRBV7-8	TGTGCCAGCAGCTTAGGTTGGGGGCTTCGGGAGACCCAGTACTTC	CASSLGWGLRETQYF
TRBJ1-5	few	NA	TRBV6-6	TGTGCCAGCACAGGGGAAGGGAGCCGCAATCAGCCCCAGCATTTT	CASTGEGSRNQPQHF
TRBJ1-3	NA	NA	TRBV7-6	TGTGCCAGCAGCTCTGAGACGGCCGCCGGGGACACCATATATTTT	CASSSETAAGDTIYF
TRBJ1-4	NA	NA	TRBV27	TGTGCCAGCAGGACCATGACGGGTGGTTTTGAAAAACTGTTTTTT	CASRTMTGGFEKLFF
TRBJ1-5	NA	NA	TRBV28	TGTGCCAGCAGTTTAGGCCCTCCTAATCAGCCCCAGCATTTT	CASSLGPPNQPQHF
TRBJ1-5	NA	NA	TRBV4-1	TGCGCCAGCAGCCAACCCCAGGGATATGGCAATCAGCCCCAGCATTTT	CASSQPQGYGNQPQHF
TRBJ1-2	NA	TRBD1	TRBV27	TGTGCCAGCAAGGACAGGGGTGTTCATGGCTACACCTTC	CASKDRGVHGYTF
TRBJ2-5	NA	NA	TRBV5-1	TGCGCCAGCGCAAACCGAGGGACCCAGTACTTC	CASANRGTQYF
TRBJ2-7	NA	TRBD2	TRBV7-8	TGTGCCAGCAGCTTAGCCCTAGGACTAGCGAAGAACGAGCAGTACTTC	CASSLALGLAKNEQYF
TRBJ2-2	NA	NA	TRBV7-3	TGTGCCAGCAGCTCAGGGACCGGGGAGCTGTTTTTT	CASSSGTGELFF
TRBJ2-7	NA	NA	TRBV28	TGTGCCAGCAGCCCGACAGGATCTTTCTACGAGCAGTACTTC	CASSPTGSFYEQYF
TRBJ2-2	NA	TRBD1	TRBV5-1	TGCGCCAGCAGCTACAGGGGCGGGTCCACCGGGGAGCTGTTTTTT	CASSYRGGSTGELFF
TRBJ2-7	NA	NA	TRBV2	TGTGCCAGCATCGGGGGACACCAGACCTACGAGCAGTACTTC	CASIGGHQTYEQYF